Each of the 32 T cell receptor beta chains below was sequenced from the same sample in a study of regulatory T cells in long-lasting Graves disease. Time point specified: newly diagnosed GD, antithyroid drugs for less than 3 months. PBMC RNA was the source of the TCR library. Arm-PCR of CDR3 regions and iRepertoire HTBI primers were the basis on which TCR beta libraries were built. Each CDR3 protein gets one entry after TCRdb re-called the multiplex PCR reads with MiXCR. This sample yields more than 450,000 distinct CDR3 sequences, of which around 11% are seen a single time; over 7% belongs to the top ten. Separately, the same data were catalogued under a study of T cells in Graves' hyperthyroidism and ophthalmopathy.

The material sequenced was peripheral blood mononuclear cells (PBMCs), taken at new diagnosis, from a patient treated with antithyroid drugs. The receptors stem from a woman aged 30 to 39 with Graves disease.

Ten or more counts support this clonotype. The chain has TRBV24-1 and TRBJ1-2; D gene ambiguous. The germline CDR1 and CDR2 sequences are KGHDR and SFDVKD. The CDR3 is made up of 12 amino acids. Between the trimmed V and J ends, which lost 5 bases and 2 bases, there was a span of 5 bases. In nucleotides, the CDR3 is TGTGCCACCAGTGCAGGAAACTATGGCTACACCTTC. Translation: CATSAGNYGYTF.

CDR3 amino acids: CATSRDRAMLSETQYF. CDR3 DNA sequence: TGTGCCACCAGCAGAGATCGGGCTATGTTATCGGAGACCCAGTACTTC. The chain uses TRBV15 and TRBJ2-5; D is unresolved. V dropped 0 bases and J dropped 5 bases, with 16 bases sitting between them. Germline CDR1 reads LNHNV; CDR2 reads YYDKDF (reference sequence). CDR3 length: 16 amino acids.

This clonotype was counted only a few times. The CDR3 DNA reads as TGTGCCAGCAGCTTACTGGACTACGGCACAGATACGCAGTATTTT. The encoded protein is CASSLLDYGTDTQYF. This rearrangement joins TRBV7-8 to TRBJ2-3; TRBD2 might be the D (6 bases). Between the trimmed V and J ends, which lost 2 bases and 1 base, there was a span of 10 bases. Germline values: CDR1 SGHVS, CDR2 FQNEAQ. The CDR3 spans 15 residues.

V usage is TRBV6-9 and J usage is TRBJ2-1; 8 positions agree with TRBD2. CDR1 is MNHGY and CDR2 is SVAAGI in the germline V gene. This CDR3 comprises 15 residues. Unmatched junction bases numbered 10, after V lost 3 bases and J lost 9 bases. The CDR3 reads CASSYGRGLAGEQFF. In DNA form, the CDR3 reads TGTGCCAGCAGTTACGGCAGAGGACTAGCCGGTGAGCAGTTCTTC.

This clonotype showed up many times. The rearrangement joins TRBV20-1 to TRBJ1-2; a weak D match, TRBD1 (5 bases). The V gene's germline CDR1 is DFQATT and CDR2 SNEGSKA (reference sequence). The CDR3 is 14 amino acids. The V end was cut by 1 base, the J end by 6 bases, with 15 bases between. CDR3 bases: TGCAGTGCTAGAGGTGCTGAAACAGGTGATGGCTACACCTTC. It translates to CSARGAETGDGYTF.

At least ten counts were recorded for this clonotype. The V and J genes are TRBV18 and TRBJ2-5; 9 bases line up with TRBD1. This CDR3 has 18 amino acids. J lost 5 bases, V lost 3 bases, and 16 bases had no gene match. Germline V lookup: CDR1 KGHSH, CDR2 LQKENI. The CDR3 coding sequence is TGTGCCAGCTCACCGCTCTCCCACAGGGGGCGAGGTGCGGAGACCCAGTACTTC. Translation gives CASSPLSHRGRGAETQYF.

Comments on this clonotype: This may stem from a read error, because a much larger clone lies one nucleotide away. The rearrangement links TRBV7-9 to TRBJ1-1; D gene unclear. This CDR3 is 13 amino acids long. The germline V gene has CDR1 SEHNR and CDR2 FQNEAQ (reference sequence). CDR3 region: CTSSLSVRERAFF. DNA for the CDR3: TGTACCAGCAGCTTGAGCGTGCGGGAAAGGGCTTTCTTT.

In regard to this clonotype: This may come from a read error, since a much larger clone is one base off. The chain uses TRBV6-5 and TRBJ1-2; D ambiguous. CDR1 is MNHEY, CDR2 SVGAGI, per germline. This CDR3 is 15 amino acids long. The CDR3 nucleotides read TGTGCCGGCAGTTACTCGGGCAGGCGCCAGGCGGGCTACACCTTC. It specifies CAGSYSGRRQAGYTF.

Worth noting for this clonotype: This may be a read error: a much more frequent sequence differs by one nucleotide. The chain is built from TRBV28 and TRBJ1-2; TRBD1 might be the D (6 bases). Per germline, CDR1 MDHEN and CDR2 SYDVKM. This CDR3 contains 18 residues. The CDR3 sequence is CASSSRGGPGGRAYSYTF. The CDR3 region has the DNA TGTGCCAGCAGCTCGAGGGGGGGGCCGGGGGGAAGGGCCTATAGCTACACCTTC.

This clonotype was detected many times. This CDR3 reads CSASTSGRSSGHEQFF. The CDR3, as DNA: TGCAGTGCCAGTACTAGCGGGAGAAGTTCGGGGCATGAGCAGTTCTTC. This chain joins TRBV20-1 and TRBJ2-1; TRBD2 matches at 11 bases. Trimming at V came to 6 bases and at J to 8 bases, leaving 15 bases not matched to a gene. Germline lookup yields CDR1 DFQATT and CDR2 SNEGSKA (reference sequence). The CDR3 has 16 amino acids.

This sequence joins TRBV11-3 and TRBJ2-1; 10 bases map to TRBD2. This CDR3 has 15 residues. V was pared by 0 bases and J by 9 bases, with 5 bases of the junction left unmatched. Per germline, CDR1 SGHNT and CDR2 YENEEA. For the CDR3, the DNA is TGTGCCAGCAGCTTAGAGAGCGGGAGGGCCTTTGAGCAGTTCTTC. Protein sequence: CASSLESGRAFEQFF.

Regarding this clonotype: A much larger clone differs from this one at a single base, so this may be a read error. The gene calls are TRBV20-1 and TRBJ1-1; 7 bases align to TRBD1. From germline, CDR1 is DFQATT and CDR2 SNEGSKA (reference sequence). V trimming: 3 bases; J trimming: 2 bases; junction bases outside the gene matches: 3. This CDR3 contains 13 residues. CDR3 sequence: CSASGDRNTEAFF. The CDR3 nucleotides read TGCAGTGCTAGTGGGGACAGAAACACTGAAGCTTTCTTT.

This clonotype showed up just a few times. The chain employs TRBV28 and TRBJ2-2; 9 bases line up with TRBD2. Germline loops: CDR1 MDHEN, CDR2 SYDVKM. This CDR3 has 11 residues. The CDR3 bases are TGTGCTAGCGGGGGTGGCGGGGAGCTGTTTTTT. Its protein is CASGGGGELFF. Full variable domain (outside the CDR3, taken from reference TRBV28 and TRBJ2-2): DVKVTQSSRYLVKRTGEKVFLECVQDMDHENMFWYRQDPGLGLRLIYFSYDVKMKEKGDIPEGYSVSREKKERFSLILESASTNQTSMYLCASGGGGELFFGEGSRLTVL.

This clonotype came up many times. This chain uses TRBV2 with TRBJ2-5, with 10 bases fitting TRBD1. V trimming: 7 bases; J trimming: 5 bases; junction bases outside the gene matches: 7. The germline gives CDR1 SNHLY, CDR2 FYNNEI. This CDR3 region has 14 residues. The CDR3 nucleotides are TGTGCCAGCATATCGACAGGGGGCTACGAGACCCAGTACTTC. This sequence encodes CASISTGGYETQYF.

This clonotype came up many times. This sequence joins TRBV29-1 and TRBJ2-7; D perhaps matches TRBD2 (6 bases). The length of the CDR3 is 13 residues. V gave up 7 bases and J gave up 6 bases, with 19 bases separating them. Germline V gene sequence: CDR1 SQVTM, CDR2 ANQGSEA. The CDR3 loop is CSARPGGAREQYF. As DNA, the CDR3 is TGCAGCGCGCGGCCAGGAGGGGCCCGCGAGCAGTACTTC.

This clonotype was seen repeatedly, ten times or more. The chain recombines TRBV19 with TRBJ2-2, with D possibly called TRBD1 or TRBD2 (5 bases each). The CDR3 runs to 18 residues. Per germline, CDR1 LNHDA and CDR2 SQIVND (reference sequence). Trimming stripped 6 bases from V and 1 base from J, with 21 bases between. The CDR3 nucleotides read TGTGCCAGTAGAACGGGGATCGGGGCTGGTGAGAACACCGGGGAGCTGTTTTTT. Amino acids: CASRTGIGAGENTGELFF.

This clonotype showed up just a few times. The rearrangement uses TRBV2 and TRBJ1-1; D not certain. The CDR3 runs 11 residues. Trimming removed 6 bases from V and 10 bases from J, with 12 bases in between. Per the germline V gene, CDR1 is SNHLY and CDR2 is FYNNEI. The CDR3 DNA reads TGTGCCAGCAGACGCTTAAGCATAGCTTTCTTT. Translating gives CASRRLSIAFF.

The chain is built from TRBV5-5 and TRBJ2-7; 10 positions agree with TRBD2. The CDR3 runs 19 residues. CDR1 SGHKS and CDR2 YYEKEE come from the germline V gene (reference sequence). Trimming at V came to 2 bases and at J to 3 bases, leaving 17 bases not matched to a gene. The CDR3 bases are TGTGCCAGCAGCTTCACTTTACCCAGGGGACTAGCGAATTACTACGAGCAGTACTTC. It codes for CASSFTLPRGLANYYEQYF.

This clonotype was observed at least ten times. This chain uses TRBV13 with TRBJ2-7; no reliable D call. Looked up from germline, CDR1 is PRHDT and CDR2 is FYEKMQ (reference sequence). V was cut by 4 bases and J by 5 bases, with 9 bases left in between. The CDR3 has 12 amino acids. The CDR3 reads CASSSLIHEQYF. In DNA, the CDR3 is TGTGCCAGCAGCTCCCTGATACACGAGCAGTACTTC.

As for this clonotype: A much more abundant neighbour one base away suggests this may be a read error. This chain links TRBV6-1 with TRBJ2-5; the D gene is possibly TRBD2 (6 bases). Germline CDR1 is MNHNS and CDR2 is SASEGT. This CDR3 has 14 amino acids. DNA of the CDR3: TGTGCCAGCAGTGAAGGGAACGGCGGGGAGACCCAGCACTTC. Translated, it gives CASSEGNGGETQHF.

The chain recombines TRBV29-1 with TRBJ1-1; D gene uncertain. V shed 6 bases and J shed 1 base, with 6 bases lying between them. The CDR3 spans 11 residues. The germline V gene encodes CDR1 SQVTM and CDR2 ANQGSEA. CDR3 sequence: CSVWANTEAFF. CDR3 coding DNA: TGCAGCGTCTGGGCGAACACTGAAGCTTTCTTT.

This clonotype showed up just a few times. The chain combines TRBV4-3 with TRBJ2-5; D ambiguous. Germline values: CDR1 LGHNA, CDR2 YSLEER. The V end was cut by 0 bases, the J end by 2 bases, with 13 bases between. This CDR3 contains 16 residues. In nucleotides, the CDR3 is TGCGCCAGCAGCCAAGAGCGGAACCTGGGGCAAGAGACCCAGTACTTC. It codes for CASSQERNLGQETQYF.

The CDR3 reads CAWSVRQIHEAFF. CDR3 sequence (DNA): TGTGCCTGGAGTGTACGTCAGATACATGAAGCTTTCTTT. The V call is TRBV30, the J call TRBJ1-1, with D uncertain. Deletions cut 0 bases from V and 7 bases from J, with 12 bases between. There are 13 residues in the CDR3. Germline CDR1 and CDR2: GTSNPN and SVGIG (reference sequence).

The rearrangement uses TRBV20-1 and TRBJ2-2; tentatively, D is TRBD2 (6 bases). V gave up 6 bases and J gave up 6 bases, with 20 bases separating them. There are 15 residues in the CDR3. The germline V gene encodes CDR1 DFQATT and CDR2 SNEGSKA (reference sequence). The CDR3 reads CSAPYPGRSSGELFF. The CDR3 DNA sequence: TGCAGTGCGCCTTATCCCGGGAGAAGTTCCGGGGAGCTGTTTTTT.

This clonotype was observed many times. The chain couples TRBV7-2 to TRBJ1-1, with unresolved D. The CDR3 covers 13 residues. V was shortened by 1 base and J by 6 bases, with 9 bases between the two germline ends. Germline CDR1 SGHTA, CDR2 FQGNSA. The CDR3 here is CASSLVTAAEAFF. As DNA, the CDR3 is TGTGCCAGCAGCTTAGTAACGGCCGCTGAAGCTTTCTTT.

The chain employs TRBV6-5 and TRBJ2-1; D possibly matches TRBD1 or TRBD2 (5 bases each). Per the germline V gene, CDR1 is MNHEY and CDR2 is SVGAGI. V was cut by 4 bases and J by 13 bases, with 20 bases left in between. This CDR3 is 14 amino acids long. CDR3 region: CASSSPGRISGQFF. The CDR3 bases are TGTGCCAGCAGTTCCCCGGGACGTATCTCAGGCCAGTTCTTC.

This clonotype was counted many times. At one boundary the junction diverges from the germline segment, which might be a read error. This chain connects TRBV6-2 or TRBV6-3 to TRBJ2-5; 10 nucleotides match TRBD2. This CDR3 comprises 15 residues. Germline V gene lookup returns CDR1 MNHEY and CDR2 SVGEGT. The CDR3 DNA reads TGTGCCAGCAGTAATACACACCCTCTCACTAGCGGGGAGTTCTTC. Translation gives CASSNTHPLTSGEFF.

The genes are TRBV7-9 and TRBJ2-1; TRBD2 matches 14 bases. V trimming: 5 bases; J trimming: 9 bases; junction bases outside the gene matches: 12. From germline, CDR1 is SEHNR and CDR2 FQNEAQ (reference sequence). This CDR3 comprises 17 residues. The CDR3: CASSPRTSGRRVSEQFF. DNA for the CDR3: TGTGCCAGCAGCCCTCGGACTAGCGGGAGGCGGGTTTCTGAGCAGTTCTTC.

This clonotype came up many times. V is TRBV7-9 and J is TRBJ1-1; no clear D. The CDR3 length is 11 residues. Trimming removed 2 bases from V and 7 bases from J, with 5 bases in between. The V gene's germline CDR1 is SEHNR and CDR2 FQNEAQ (reference sequence). CDR3 nucleotide sequence: TGTGCCAGCAGCTTATCGGGTGAAGCTTTCTTT. Its protein product is CASSLSGEAFF.

In its sample, this clonotype was seen many times. The genes are TRBV10-3 and TRBJ2-1; no clear D. CDR3 length: 11 amino acids. V lost 1 base and J lost 10, with 5 bases in between. Germline V lookup: CDR1 ENHRY, CDR2 SYGVKD. CDR3 coding DNA: TGTGCCATCAGTGAGTTTTCCGAGCAGTTCTTC. This codes for CAISEFSEQFF.

This clonotype was seen only a few times. The CDR3 protein is CASSPQGLSRDEQYF. DNA of the CDR3: TGTGCCAGCTCACCCCAGGGTTTAAGTAGAGACGAGCAGTACTTC. V gene TRBV18 combines with J gene TRBJ2-7; D is possibly TRBD1 (5 bases). The CDR3 runs 15 residues. CDR1 and CDR2 (germline): KGHSH, LQKENI. The V and J ends lost 3 bases and 5 bases respectively, with 17 bases between them.

This clonotype has at least ten counts. V usage is TRBV20-1 and J usage is TRBJ2-7; D may be TRBD1 (5 bases). CDR3 length: 12 residues. From germline, CDR1 is DFQATT and CDR2 SNEGSKA (reference sequence). Trimming removed 5 bases from V and 3 bases from J, with 11 bases in between. CDR3 sequence reads: CSAGPDSYEQYF. The CDR3 bases are TGCAGTGCTGGACCAGACAGCTACGAGCAGTACTTC.